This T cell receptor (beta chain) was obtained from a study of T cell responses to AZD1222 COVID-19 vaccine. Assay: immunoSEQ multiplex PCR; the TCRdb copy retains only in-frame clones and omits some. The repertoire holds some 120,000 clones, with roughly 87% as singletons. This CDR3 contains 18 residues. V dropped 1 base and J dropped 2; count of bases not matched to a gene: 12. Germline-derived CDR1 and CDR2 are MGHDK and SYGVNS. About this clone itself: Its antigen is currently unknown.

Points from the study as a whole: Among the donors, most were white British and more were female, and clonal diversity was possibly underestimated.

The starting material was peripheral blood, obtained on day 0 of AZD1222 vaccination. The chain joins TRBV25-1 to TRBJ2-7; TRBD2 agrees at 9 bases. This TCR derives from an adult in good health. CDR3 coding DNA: TGTGCCAGCAGTGAATTGGGCGGGAGGGACCCCCAGCCCTACGAGCAGTACTTC. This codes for CASSELGGRDPQPYEQYF.